The 8 T cell receptor beta chains below were found in one sample sequenced in a study of identical twins. One entry per CDR3 protein, called by TCRdb with MiXCR from the 5' RACE reads. The sample has some 590,000 distinct CDR3 sequences, 9.6% seen once. These data were also reused for a study on yellow fever vaccine responses in identical twins.

Sequencing was performed on PBMCs. These receptors all come from a woman under 30 in good health.

V and J are TRBV20-1 and TRBJ1-1, with D hard to call. Germline assignment: CDR1 DFQATT and CDR2 SNEGSKA (reference sequence). CDR3 length equals 14 residues. The V end lost 4 bases, the J end lost 1 base, and 13 bases lay between the germline ends. DNA of the CDR3: TGCAGTGCTAACCCCCCTTCGGGGAACACTGAAGCTTTCTTT. It encodes CSANPPSGNTEAFF.

The chain uses TRBV20-1 and TRBJ2-7, with TRBD2 identical over 9 bases. V dropped 6 bases and J dropped 3; count of bases not matched to a gene: 12. The V gene's germline CDR1 is DFQATT and CDR2 SNEGSKA (reference sequence). The CDR3 covers 15 residues. In nucleotides, the CDR3 is TGCAGTGCAACTTACCCTAGCGGGGCAGGCTACGAGCAGTACTTC. Translation gives CSATYPSGAGYEQYF.

This chain links TRBV9 with TRBJ2-3; 14 bases are a match to TRBD2. V shed 0 bases and J 4 bases; nucleotides not matched to a gene: 10. The CDR3 length is 19 residues. CDR1 SGDLS and CDR2 YYNGEE come from the germline V gene. The DNA of the CDR3 is TGTGCCAGCAGCGTAGAGGGACTAGCGGGGGCCGGGGGGCCAGATACGCAGTATTTT. It specifies CASSVEGLAGAGGPDTQYF.

This clonotype was detected ten times or more. The V call is TRBV6-1, the J call TRBJ2-2, with TRBD2 as a possible D gene (5 bases). The CDR3 extends over 16 amino acids. V was pared by 5 bases and J by 6 bases, with 19 bases between. CDR1 and CDR2 from the germline V gene are MNHNS and SASEGT. The CDR3 is CASSTPRSVSAGELFF. CDR3 DNA sequence: TGTGCCAGCAGTACACCTCGTAGCGTATCGGCCGGGGAGCTGTTTTTT.

The chain carries TRBV11-2 and TRBJ2-7; D is unresolved. This CDR3 contains 14 residues. Germline CDR1 and CDR2: SGHAT and FQNNGV. Trimming cost V 6 bases and J 2 bases, with 14 bases left between them. The CDR3: CASSYLRPPYEQYF. In DNA form, the CDR3 reads TGTGCCAGCAGTTATCTTCGGCCTCCCTACGAGCAGTACTTC. The complete variable domain, with remaining parts taken from reference TRBV11-2 and TRBJ2-7, reads EAGVAQSPRYKIIEKRQSVAFWCNPISGHATLYWYQQILGQGPKLLIQFQNNGVVDDSQLPKDRFSAERLKGVDSTLKIQPAKLEDSAVYLCASSYLRPPYEQYFGPGTRLTVT.

This clonotype has only a few counts. The CDR3 region is CSVEGRYGYTF. The CDR3 bases are TGCAGCGTGGAGGGGCGCTATGGCTACACCTTC. V gene TRBV29-1 combines with J gene TRBJ1-2; TRBD1 might be the D (5 bases). Germline CDR1 is SQVTM and CDR2 is ANQGSEA. V lost 6 bases and J 4 bases, leaving 9 bases between the germline ends. The CDR3 is 11 amino acids.

The table lists this clonotype with a few counts. J is TRBJ2-7 and V is TRBV20-1; weak D call: TRBD2 (6 bases). The CDR3 is 14 amino acids. The V end was cut by 1 base, the J end by 0 bases, with 10 bases between. CDR1 is DFQATT and CDR2 is SNEGSKA in the germline V gene (reference sequence). The DNA for the CDR3 is TGCAGTGCTAGAGGTGCGGGGAACTCCTACGAGCAGTACTTC. It yields the protein CSARGAGNSYEQYF.

This clonotype was counted ten times or more. V usage is TRBV20-1 and J usage is TRBJ2-7, with 9 bases that match TRBD2. The CDR3 has 14 amino acids. Germline V gene sequence: CDR1 DFQATT, CDR2 SNEGSKA (reference sequence). V shed 6 bases and J 6 bases; nucleotides not matched to a gene: 12. The CDR3 here is CSAAEAGGLGEQYF. Here the CDR3 DNA reads TGCAGTGCCGCCGAGGCGGGAGGGTTGGGCGAGCAGTACTTC.